Sequencing of this T cell receptor beta chain was carried out in a study of metastatic and nonmetastatic thyroid tumors. The germline V gene has CDR1 LNHDA and CDR2 SQIVND (reference sequence). The CDR3 extends over 17 amino acids. This clone came up many times. The junction departs from the called germline gene at one end, perhaps through a read error. The sample carries other DNA sequences with the same CDR3. Every patient was untreated before thyroid surgery. TCRdb reanalyzed the PCR reads via MiXCR. The table has some 18,000 clones, 30% to 40% seen once. The receptor's source is a male donor with papillary thyroid cancer or a benign thyroid nodule (not recorded which). Some clones in this sample may be carry-over from other donors' samples. Sequenced: tumor tissue. The chain recombines TRBV19 with TRBJ2-3; TRBD2 aligns across 9 bases. DNA for the CDR3: TGTGCCAGTAGTAGATGGGGGACTAGCAGAAGCACGGATACGCAGTATTTT. Its protein product is CASSRWGTSRSTDTQYF.